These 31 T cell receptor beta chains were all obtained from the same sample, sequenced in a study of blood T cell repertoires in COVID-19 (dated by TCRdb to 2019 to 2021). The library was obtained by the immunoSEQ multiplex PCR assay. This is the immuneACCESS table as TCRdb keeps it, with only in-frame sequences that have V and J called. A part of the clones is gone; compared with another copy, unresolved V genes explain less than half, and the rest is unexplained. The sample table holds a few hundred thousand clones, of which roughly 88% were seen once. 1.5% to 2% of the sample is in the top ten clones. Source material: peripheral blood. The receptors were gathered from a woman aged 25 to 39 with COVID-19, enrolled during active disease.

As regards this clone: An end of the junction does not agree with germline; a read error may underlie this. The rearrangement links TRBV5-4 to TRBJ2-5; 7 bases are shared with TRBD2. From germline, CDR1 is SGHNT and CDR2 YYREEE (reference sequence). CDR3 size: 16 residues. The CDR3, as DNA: TGTGCCAGCAACTTGGGAGGCGGGGGAAATCAAGAGACCCAGTACTTC. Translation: CASNLGGGGNQETQYF. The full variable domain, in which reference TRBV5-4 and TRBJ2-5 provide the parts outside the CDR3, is ETGVTQSPTHLIKTRGQQVTLRCSSQSGHNTVSWYQQALGQGPQFIFQYYREEENGRGNFPPRFSGLQFPNYSSELNVNALELDDSALYLCASNLGGGGNQETQYFGPGTRLLVL.

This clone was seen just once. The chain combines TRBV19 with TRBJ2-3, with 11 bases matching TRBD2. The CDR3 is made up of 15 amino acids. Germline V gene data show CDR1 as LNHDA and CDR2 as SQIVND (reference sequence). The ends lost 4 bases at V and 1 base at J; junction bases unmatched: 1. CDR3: CASSTTSGGTDTQYF. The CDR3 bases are TGTGCCAGTAGTACGACTAGCGGGGGCACAGATACGCAGTATTTT.

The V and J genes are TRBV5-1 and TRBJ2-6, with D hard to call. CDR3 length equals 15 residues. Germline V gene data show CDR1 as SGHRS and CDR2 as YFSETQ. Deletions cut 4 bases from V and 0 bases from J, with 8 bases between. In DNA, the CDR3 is TGCGCCAGCAGCACCAGTACCTCTGGGGCCAACGTCCTGACTTTC. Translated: CASSTSTSGANVLTF.

DNA for the CDR3: TGTGCCAGTAGTCGTAGTCGGACAGGGGGCCTGAACACTGAAGCTTTCTTT. Its protein is CASSRSRTGGLNTEAFF. The J gene is TRBJ1-1, the V gene TRBV19; 11 bases fit TRBD1. Germline CDR1 LNHDA, CDR2 SQIVND (reference sequence). The CDR3 is 17 amino acids. The trim removed 5 bases at V and 0 bases at J, leaving 8 bases unmatched.

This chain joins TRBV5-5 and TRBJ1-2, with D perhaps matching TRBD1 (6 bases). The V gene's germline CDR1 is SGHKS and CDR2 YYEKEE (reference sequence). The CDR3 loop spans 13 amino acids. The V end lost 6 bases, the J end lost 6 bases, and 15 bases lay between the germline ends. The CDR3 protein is CASNRNRVDGYTF. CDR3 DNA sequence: TGTGCCAGCAACCGGAACAGGGTGGATGGCTACACCTTC.

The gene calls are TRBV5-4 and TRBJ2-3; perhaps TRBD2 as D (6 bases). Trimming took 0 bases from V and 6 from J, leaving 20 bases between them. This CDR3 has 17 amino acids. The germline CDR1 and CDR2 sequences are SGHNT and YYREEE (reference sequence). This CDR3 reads CASSLDGGTPPADTQYF. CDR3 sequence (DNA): TGTGCCAGCAGCTTGGATGGGGGGACCCCTCCGGCCGATACGCAGTATTTT.

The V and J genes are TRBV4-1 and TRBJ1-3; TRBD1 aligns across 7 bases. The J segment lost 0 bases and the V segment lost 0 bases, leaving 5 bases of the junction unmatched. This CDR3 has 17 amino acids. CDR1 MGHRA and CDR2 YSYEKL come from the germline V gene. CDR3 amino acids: CASSQETTGHSGNTIYF. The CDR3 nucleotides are TGCGCCAGCAGCCAAGAGACGACAGGGCACTCTGGAAACACCATATATTTT.

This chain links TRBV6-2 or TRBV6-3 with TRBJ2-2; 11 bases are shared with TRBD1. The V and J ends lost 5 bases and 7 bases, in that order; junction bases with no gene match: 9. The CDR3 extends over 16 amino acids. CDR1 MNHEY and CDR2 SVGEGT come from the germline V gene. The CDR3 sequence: CASSPPGQGGFGELFF. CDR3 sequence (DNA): TGTGCCAGCAGTCCGCCGGGACAGGGGGGTTTCGGGGAGCTGTTTTTT.

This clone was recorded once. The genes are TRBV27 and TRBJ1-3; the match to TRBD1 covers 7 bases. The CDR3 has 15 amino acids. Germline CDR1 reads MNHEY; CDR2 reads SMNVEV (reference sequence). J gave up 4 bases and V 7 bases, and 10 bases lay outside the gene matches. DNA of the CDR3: TGTGCCAGCAAACCTGACAGGGAGACCGGAAACACCATATATTTT. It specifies CASKPDRETGNTIYF.

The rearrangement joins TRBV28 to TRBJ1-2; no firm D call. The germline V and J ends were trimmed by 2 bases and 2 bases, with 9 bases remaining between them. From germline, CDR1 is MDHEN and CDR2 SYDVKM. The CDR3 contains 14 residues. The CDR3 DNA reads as TGTGCCAGCAGTTTAGGAGGCATCAACTATGGCTACACCTTC. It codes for CASSLGGINYGYTF.

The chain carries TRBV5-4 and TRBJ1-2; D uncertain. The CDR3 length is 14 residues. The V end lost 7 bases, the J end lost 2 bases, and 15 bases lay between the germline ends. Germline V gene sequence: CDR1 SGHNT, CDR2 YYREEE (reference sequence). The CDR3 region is CASRSFNLNYGYTF. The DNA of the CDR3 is TGTGCCAGCCGTAGCTTTAACCTGAACTATGGCTACACCTTC.

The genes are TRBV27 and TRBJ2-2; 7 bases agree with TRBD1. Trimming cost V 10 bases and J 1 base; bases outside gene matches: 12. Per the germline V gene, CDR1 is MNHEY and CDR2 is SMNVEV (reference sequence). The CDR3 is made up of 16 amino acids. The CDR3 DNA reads TGTGCCACCACCCTCCCACAGGGGTGGAACACCGGGGAGCTGTTTTTT. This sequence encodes CATTLPQGWNTGELFF.

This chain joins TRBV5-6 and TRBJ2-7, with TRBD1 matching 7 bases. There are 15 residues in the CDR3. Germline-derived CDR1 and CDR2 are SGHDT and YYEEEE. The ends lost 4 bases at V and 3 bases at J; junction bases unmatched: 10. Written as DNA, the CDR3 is TGTGCCAGCAGCGGTAAGGGGGCAGAAGGCTACGAGCAGTACTTC. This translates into CASSGKGAEGYEQYF.

CDR3 sequence reads: CASSPSGQMDTEAFF. The CDR3, as DNA: TGTGCCAGCAGCCCTAGCGGCCAGATGGACACTGAAGCTTTCTTT. The chain has TRBV9 and TRBJ1-1; D remains ambiguous. V shed 4 bases and J shed 3 bases, with 16 bases lying between them. The germline CDR1 and CDR2 sequences are SGDLS and YYNGEE. The CDR3 totals 15 residues.

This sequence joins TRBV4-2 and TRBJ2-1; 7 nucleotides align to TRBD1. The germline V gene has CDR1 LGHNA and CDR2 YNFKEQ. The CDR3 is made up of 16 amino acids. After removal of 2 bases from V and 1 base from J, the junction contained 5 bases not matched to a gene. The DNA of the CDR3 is TGTGCCAGCAGCCAAATAGACAGGGAGTCCTACAATGAGCAGTTCTTC. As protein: CASSQIDRESYNEQFF.

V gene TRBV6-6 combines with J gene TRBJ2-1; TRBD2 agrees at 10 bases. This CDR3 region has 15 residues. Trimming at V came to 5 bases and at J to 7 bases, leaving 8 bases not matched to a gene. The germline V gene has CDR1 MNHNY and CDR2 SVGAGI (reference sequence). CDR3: CASSGKAGGLNEQFF. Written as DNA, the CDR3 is TGTGCCAGCAGTGGGAAAGCGGGGGGGCTGAATGAGCAGTTCTTC.

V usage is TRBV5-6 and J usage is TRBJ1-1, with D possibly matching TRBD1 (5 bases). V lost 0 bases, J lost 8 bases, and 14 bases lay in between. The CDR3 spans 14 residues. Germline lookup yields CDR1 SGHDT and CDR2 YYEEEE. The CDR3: CASSLGFWAGEAFF. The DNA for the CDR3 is TGTGCCAGCAGCTTGGGGTTTTGGGCAGGGGAAGCTTTCTTT.

This chain's CDR3 is CASSEGAAATYGYTF. The CDR3 DNA reads TGTGCCAGCTCGGAAGGGGCCGCCGCTACCTATGGCTACACCTTC. This chain links TRBV18 with TRBJ1-2; possibly TRBD1 for D (5 bases). Germline lookup yields CDR1 KGHSH and CDR2 LQKENI. Trimming removed 6 bases at V and 4 bases at J, with 18 bases between. This CDR3 has 15 residues.

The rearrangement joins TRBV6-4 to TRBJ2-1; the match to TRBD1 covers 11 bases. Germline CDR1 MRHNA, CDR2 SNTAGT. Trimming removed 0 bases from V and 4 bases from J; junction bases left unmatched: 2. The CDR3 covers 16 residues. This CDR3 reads CASSDSGTGGYNEQFF. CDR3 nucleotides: TGTGCCAGCAGTGACTCAGGGACAGGGGGATACAATGAGCAGTTCTTC.

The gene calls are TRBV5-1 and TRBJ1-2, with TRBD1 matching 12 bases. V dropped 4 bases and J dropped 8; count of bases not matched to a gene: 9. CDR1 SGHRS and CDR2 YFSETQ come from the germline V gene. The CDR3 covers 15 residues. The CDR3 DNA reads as TGCGCCAGCAGCCATCCGGGACAGGGGGCGGAGGGCTACACCTTC. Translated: CASSHPGQGAEGYTF.

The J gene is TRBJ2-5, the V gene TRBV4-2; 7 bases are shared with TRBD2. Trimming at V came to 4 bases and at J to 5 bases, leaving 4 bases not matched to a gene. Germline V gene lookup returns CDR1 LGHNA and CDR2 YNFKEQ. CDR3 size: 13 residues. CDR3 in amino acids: CASSPNGGETQYF. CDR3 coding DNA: TGTGCCAGCAGCCCCAACGGGGGGGAGACCCAGTACTTC.

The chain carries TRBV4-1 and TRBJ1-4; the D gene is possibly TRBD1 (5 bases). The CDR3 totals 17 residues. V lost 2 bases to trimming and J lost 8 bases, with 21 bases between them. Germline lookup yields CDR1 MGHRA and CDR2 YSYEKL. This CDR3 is CASSQSTPRQSAEKLFF. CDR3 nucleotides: TGCGCCAGCAGCCAATCCACCCCACGACAGAGTGCGGAAAAACTGTTTTTT.

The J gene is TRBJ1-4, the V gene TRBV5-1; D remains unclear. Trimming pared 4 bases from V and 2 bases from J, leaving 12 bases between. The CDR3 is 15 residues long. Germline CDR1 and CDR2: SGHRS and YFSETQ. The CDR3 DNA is TGCGCCAGCAGCGCGACCGGGTCGACTAATGAAAAACTGTTTTTT. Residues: CASSATGSTNEKLFF.

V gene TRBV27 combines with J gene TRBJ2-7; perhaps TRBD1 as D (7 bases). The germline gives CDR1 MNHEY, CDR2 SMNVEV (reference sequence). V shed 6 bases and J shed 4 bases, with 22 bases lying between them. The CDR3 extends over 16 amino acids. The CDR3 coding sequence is TGTGCCAGCAGCCTCTCGGCGGGACAGTCACCATACGAGCAGTACGTC. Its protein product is CASSLSAGQSPYEQYV.

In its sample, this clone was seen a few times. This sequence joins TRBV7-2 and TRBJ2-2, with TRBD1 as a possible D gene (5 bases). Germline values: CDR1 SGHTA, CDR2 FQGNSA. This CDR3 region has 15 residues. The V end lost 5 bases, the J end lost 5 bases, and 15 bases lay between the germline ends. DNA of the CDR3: TGTGCCAGCAGCATGGACATGAGTCGGACCGGGGAGCTGTTTTTT. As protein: CASSMDMSRTGELFF.

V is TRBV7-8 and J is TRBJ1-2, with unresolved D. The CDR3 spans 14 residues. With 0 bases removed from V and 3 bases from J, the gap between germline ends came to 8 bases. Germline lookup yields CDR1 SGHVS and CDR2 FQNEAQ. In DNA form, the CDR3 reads TGTGCCAGCAGCTTAGCGTCGAGGGACTATGGCTACACCTTC. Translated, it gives CASSLASRDYGYTF.

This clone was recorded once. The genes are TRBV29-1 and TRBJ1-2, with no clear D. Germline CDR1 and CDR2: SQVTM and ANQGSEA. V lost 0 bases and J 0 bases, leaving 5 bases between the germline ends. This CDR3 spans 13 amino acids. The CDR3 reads CSVEDTTNYGYTF. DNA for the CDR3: TGCAGCGTTGAAGACACTACTAACTATGGCTACACCTTC.

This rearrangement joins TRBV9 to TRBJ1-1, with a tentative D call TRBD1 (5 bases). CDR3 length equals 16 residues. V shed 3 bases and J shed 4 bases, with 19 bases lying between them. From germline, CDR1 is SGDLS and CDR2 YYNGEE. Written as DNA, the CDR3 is TGTGCCAGCAGCGCCACGTTAGACGGGGGTAGCACTGAAGCTTTCTTT. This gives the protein CASSATLDGGSTEAFF.

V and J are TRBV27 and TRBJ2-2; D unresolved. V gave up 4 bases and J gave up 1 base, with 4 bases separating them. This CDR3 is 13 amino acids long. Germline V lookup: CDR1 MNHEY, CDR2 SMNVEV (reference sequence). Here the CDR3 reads CASSSGNTGELFF. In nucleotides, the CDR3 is TGTGCCAGCAGTTCGGGGAACACCGGGGAGCTGTTTTTT.

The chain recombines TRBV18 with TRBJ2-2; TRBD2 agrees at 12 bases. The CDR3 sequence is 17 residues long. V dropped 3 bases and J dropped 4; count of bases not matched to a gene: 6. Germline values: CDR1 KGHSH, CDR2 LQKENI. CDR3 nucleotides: TGTGCCAGCTCACCCTCTAGCGGGGGGGCCCTCACCGGGGAGCTGTTTTTT. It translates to CASSPSSGGALTGELFF.

Written as DNA, the CDR3 is TGTGCCAGCACTAAACAGGGTTACACTGAAGCTTTCTTT. It translates to CASTKQGYTEAFF. The chain uses TRBV12-3 or TRBV12-4 and TRBJ1-1; D might be TRBD1 (6 bases). V was shortened by 7 bases and J by 3 bases, with 12 bases between the two germline ends. The CDR3 spans 13 residues.